Ten or more counts support the clone carrying this T cell receptor beta chain. CDR1 is LNHDA, CDR2 SQIVND, per germline (reference sequence). Between the trimmed V and J ends, which lost 4 bases and 2 bases, there was a span of 9 bases. The CDR3 contains 13 residues. This record belongs to a study of T cells in Graves' hyperthyroidism and ophthalmopathy. The investigators amplified TCR beta CDR3 regions from RNA transcripts. Primed by the HTBI set, a first-round RT-PCR was run on the TCR CDR3. TCRdb fed the multiplex PCR reads into MiXCR, producing one record per CDR3 protein. The sample gives 750,000 to 900,000 distinct CDR3 sequences, over 35% of which show up once; more than 7% is in the top ten.

Sequenced material: blood. The chain has TRBV19 and TRBJ2-7; D call uncertain. This receptor was identified in a man aged 18 to 29 with Graves' hyperthyroidism. In DNA form, the CDR3 reads TGTGCCAGTAGTACAGGTTTGACCTACGAGCAGTACTTC. Translating it yields CASSTGLTYEQYF.